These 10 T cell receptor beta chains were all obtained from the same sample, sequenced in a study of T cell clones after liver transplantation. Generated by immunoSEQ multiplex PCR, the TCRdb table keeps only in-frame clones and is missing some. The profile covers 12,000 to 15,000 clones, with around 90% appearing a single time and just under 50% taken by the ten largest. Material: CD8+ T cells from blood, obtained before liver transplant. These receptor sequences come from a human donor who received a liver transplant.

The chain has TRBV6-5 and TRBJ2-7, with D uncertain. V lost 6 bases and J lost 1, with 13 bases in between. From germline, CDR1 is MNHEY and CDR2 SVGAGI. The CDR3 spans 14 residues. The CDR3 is CASRSEWGSYEQYF. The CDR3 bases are TGTGCCAGCAGATCTGAGTGGGGTTCCTACGAGCAGTACTTC.

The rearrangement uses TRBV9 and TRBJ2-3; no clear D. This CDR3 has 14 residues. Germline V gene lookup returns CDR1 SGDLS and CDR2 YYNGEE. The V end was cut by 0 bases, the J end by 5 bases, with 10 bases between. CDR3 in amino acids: CASSVVDGLDTQYF. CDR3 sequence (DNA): TGTGCCAGCAGCGTAGTGGACGGGTTAGATACGCAGTATTTT. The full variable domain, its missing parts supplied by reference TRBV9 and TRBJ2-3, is DSGVTQTPKHLITATGQRVTLRCSPRSGDLSVYWYQQSLDQGLQFLIQYYNGEERAKGNILERFSAQQFPDLHSELNLSSLELGDSALYFCASSVVDGLDTQYFGPGTRLTVL.

The chain's CDR3 is CASSTDRVNNYGYTF. CDR3 sequence (DNA): TGTGCCAGCAGTACGGACAGAGTTAATAACTATGGCTACACCTTC. The chain links TRBV27 to TRBJ1-2; perhaps TRBD1 as D (6 bases). The V and J ends lost 5 bases and 1 base respectively, with 14 bases between them. Per germline, CDR1 MNHEY and CDR2 SMNVEV (reference sequence). The length of the CDR3 is 15 residues.

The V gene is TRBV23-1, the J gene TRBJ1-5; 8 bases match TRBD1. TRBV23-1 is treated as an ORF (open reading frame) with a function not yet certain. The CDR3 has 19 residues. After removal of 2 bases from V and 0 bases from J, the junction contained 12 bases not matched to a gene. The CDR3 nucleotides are TGCGCCAGCAGTCAAAAGGAGGGACAGGAGATTTATAGCAATCAGCCCCAGCATTTT. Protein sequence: CASSQKEGQEIYSNQPQHF.

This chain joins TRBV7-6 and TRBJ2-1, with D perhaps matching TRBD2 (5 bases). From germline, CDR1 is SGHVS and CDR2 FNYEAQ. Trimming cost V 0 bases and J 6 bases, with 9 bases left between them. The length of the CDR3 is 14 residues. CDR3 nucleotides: TGTGCCAGCAGCTTAGCGGGAGCCCTCAATGAGCAGTTCTTC. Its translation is CASSLAGALNEQFF.

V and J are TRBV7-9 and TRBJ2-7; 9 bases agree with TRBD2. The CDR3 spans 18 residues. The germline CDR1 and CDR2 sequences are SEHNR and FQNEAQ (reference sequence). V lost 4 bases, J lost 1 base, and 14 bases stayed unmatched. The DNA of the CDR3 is TGTGCCAGCAGCTGGGATCCCACAACTAGCGGGCCTTCCTACGAGCAGTACTTC. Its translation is CASSWDPTTSGPSYEQYF. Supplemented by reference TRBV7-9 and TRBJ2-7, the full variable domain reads DTGVSQNPRHKITKRGQNVTFRCDPISEHNRLYWYRQTLGQGPEFLTYFQNEAQLEKSRLLSDRFSAERPKGSFSTLEIQRTEQGDSAMYLCASSWDPTTSGPSYEQYFGPGTRLTVT.

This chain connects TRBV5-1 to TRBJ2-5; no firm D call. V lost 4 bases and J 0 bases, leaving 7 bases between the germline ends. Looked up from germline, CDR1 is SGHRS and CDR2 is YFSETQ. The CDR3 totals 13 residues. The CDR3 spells CASSPANQETQYF. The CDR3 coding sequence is TGCGCCAGCAGCCCGGCCAACCAAGAGACCCAGTACTTC. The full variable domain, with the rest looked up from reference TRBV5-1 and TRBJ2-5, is KAGVTQTPRYLIKTRGQQVTLSCSPISGHRSVSWYQQTPGQGLQFLFEYFSETQRNKGNFPGRFSGRQFSNSRSEMNVSTLELGDSALYLCASSPANQETQYFGPGTRLLVL.

CDR3 sequence: CASSYSGSTEAFF. The CDR3 DNA follows: TGTGCCAGCAGTTACTCGGGGAGCACTGAAGCTTTCTTT. This rearrangement joins TRBV6-5 to TRBJ1-1, with D hard to call. Germline assignment: CDR1 MNHEY and CDR2 SVGAGI. Trimming shortened V by 0 bases and J by 4 bases, and 6 bases separated the two germline ends. This CDR3 is 13 amino acids long.

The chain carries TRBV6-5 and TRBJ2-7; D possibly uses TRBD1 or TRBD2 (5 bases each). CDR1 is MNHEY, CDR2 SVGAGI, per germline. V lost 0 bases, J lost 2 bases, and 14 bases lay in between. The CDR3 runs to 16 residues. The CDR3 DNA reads TGTGCCAGCAGTTACTCCGCCGGGACCACGACCTACGAGCAGTACTTC. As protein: CASSYSAGTTTYEQYF.

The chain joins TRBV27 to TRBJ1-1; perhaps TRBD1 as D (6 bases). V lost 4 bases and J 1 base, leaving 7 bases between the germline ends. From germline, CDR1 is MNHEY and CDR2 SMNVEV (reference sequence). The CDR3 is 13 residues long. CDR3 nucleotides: TGTGCCAGCAGTTGGGGGGCGAACACTGAAGCTTTCTTT. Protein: CASSWGANTEAFF.